These 22 T cell receptor beta chains originate from one sample sequenced in a study of cytomegalovirus exposure and HLA in healthy donors. The PCR was carried out with 60 Vbeta primers and 13 Jbeta primers. The repertoire was sequenced with immunoSEQ multiplex PCR; TCRdb's copy has only in-frame clones and lacks some. The sample lists some 110,000 clones, approximately 74% seen once, with around a tenth in the top ten. Sequencing was performed on PBMCs. These receptors were taken from a woman aged 50 to 60 in good health and CMV-seropositive.

The rearrangement uses TRBV20-1 and TRBJ1-2; tentatively, D is TRBD1 (6 bases). The CDR3 is 11 residues long. Germline values: CDR1 DFQATT, CDR2 SNEGSKA (reference sequence). V gave up 6 bases and J gave up 5 bases, with 10 bases separating them. CDR3 loop: CSASRGYGYTF. The DNA of the CDR3 is TGCAGTGCGAGTAGGGGGTATGGCTACACCTTC.

The chain is built from TRBV6-5 and TRBJ2-3; possibly TRBD2 for D (6 bases). Trimming took off 3 bases at V and 1 base at J, with 11 bases between the two ends. The CDR3 consists of 15 residues. CDR1 is MNHEY and CDR2 is SVGAGI in the germline V gene. The CDR3 region is CASSYGGVGTDTQYF. CDR3 DNA sequence: TGTGCCAGCAGTTATGGAGGGGTTGGCACAGATACGCAGTATTTT.

This clone was counted many times. The chain employs TRBV6-1 and TRBJ1-4, with D uncertain. The V and J ends lost 2 bases and 7 bases respectively, with 8 bases between them. CDR3 length: 13 amino acids. The germline V gene has CDR1 MNHNS and CDR2 SASEGT. CDR3 in DNA: TGTGCCAGCAGTGAATGGCGGGGTGAAAAACTGTTTTTT. It translates to CASSEWRGEKLFF.

The V and J genes are TRBV10-3 and TRBJ1-6, with no clear D. V lost 2 bases and J 5 bases, leaving 7 bases between the germline ends. Per the germline V gene, CDR1 is ENHRY and CDR2 is SYGVKD. This CDR3 spans 14 amino acids. CDR3 sequence reads: CAISEADDNSPLHF. CDR3 in DNA: TGTGCCATCAGTGAGGCGGATGATAATTCACCCCTCCACTTT.

The J gene is TRBJ1-2, the V gene TRBV4-2; tentatively, D is TRBD1 (5 bases). Trimming pared 0 bases from V and 8 bases from J, leaving 10 bases between. The CDR3 extends over 13 amino acids. The germline V gene encodes CDR1 LGHNA and CDR2 YNFKEQ. The CDR3 region is CASSQDRGVGYTF. The CDR3 DNA follows: TGTGCCAGCAGCCAAGATAGGGGTGTGGGCTACACCTTC.

The chain joins TRBV13 to TRBJ1-2, with D maybe TRBD1 (6 bases). The CDR3 contains 16 residues. Trimming left V 3 bases short and J 6 bases short, with 20 bases between. The germline CDR1 and CDR2 sequences are PRHDT and FYEKMQ (reference sequence). For the CDR3, the DNA is TGTGCCAGCAGCTTGGGTTGGATGGGGGGGGCAGATGGCTACACCTTC. Amino acid sequence: CASSLGWMGGADGYTF.

This rearrangement joins TRBV28 to TRBJ1-1; TRBD1 matches 7 bases. Germline CDR1 MDHEN, CDR2 SYDVKM. With V trimmed by 8 bases and J by 6 bases, 12 bases remained unmatched. This CDR3 contains 14 residues. CDR3 region: CASAGQTNRAEAFF. CDR3 nucleotide sequence: TGTGCCAGCGCGGGACAGACTAACAGGGCTGAAGCTTTCTTT. Looking up the rest from reference TRBV28 and TRBJ1-1 gives the full variable domain: DVKVTQSSRYLVKRTGEKVFLECVQDMDHENMFWYRQDPGLGLRLIYFSYDVKMKEKGDIPEGYSVSREKKERFSLILESASTNQTSMYLCASAGQTNRAEAFFGQGTRLTVV.

V usage is TRBV7-2 and J usage is TRBJ1-4, with 10 bases lining up with TRBD1. Trimming removed 5 bases from V and 4 bases from J; junction bases left unmatched: 4. Germline V gives CDR1 SGHTA, CDR2 FQGNSA. The CDR3 contains 15 residues. CDR3 loop: CASSQGTGVNEKLFF. The CDR3 region has the DNA TGTGCCAGCAGCCAAGGGACAGGGGTTAATGAAAAACTGTTTTTT.

Concerning this clone itself: At the DNA level, this CDR3 is encoded by other sequences in the same sample as well. Written as DNA, the CDR3 is TGTGCCAGCAGCTTAGAGGGAGGCACAGATACGCAGTATTTT. Encoded protein: CASSLEGGTDTQYF. The chain has TRBV7-9 and TRBJ2-3; the D gene is possibly TRBD2 (5 bases). The CDR3 loop spans 14 amino acids. V lost 1 base and J 1 base, leaving 6 bases between the germline ends. The germline V gene encodes CDR1 SEHNR and CDR2 FQNEAQ (reference sequence).

The V gene is TRBV13, the J gene TRBJ2-7, with 7 bases identical to TRBD1. CDR1 and CDR2 from the germline V gene are PRHDT and FYEKMQ (reference sequence). This CDR3 has 15 amino acids. The V and J ends lost 5 bases and 1 base, in that order; junction bases with no gene match: 8. CDR3 region: CASSMGQILSYEQYF. CDR3 nucleotide sequence: TGTGCCAGCAGCATGGGACAGATCTTATCCTACGAGCAGTACTTC.

The chain joins TRBV5-1 to TRBJ1-1; 9 bases line up with TRBD1. The germline gives CDR1 SGHRS, CDR2 YFSETQ. The CDR3 length is 16 residues. The ends lost 3 bases at V and 5 bases at J; junction bases unmatched: 11. CDR3: CASSSSTGGGITEAFF. CDR3 sequence (DNA): TGCGCCAGCAGCTCTTCGACAGGGGGGGGGATTACTGAAGCTTTCTTT.

The chain has TRBV27 and TRBJ2-5, with 10 bases that match TRBD1. CDR1 MNHEY and CDR2 SMNVEV come from the germline V gene (reference sequence). This CDR3 region has 15 residues. Trimming removed 5 bases from V and 4 bases from J; junction bases left unmatched: 7. CDR3 sequence reads: CASSPAWDRGETQYF. In DNA form, the CDR3 reads TGTGCCAGCAGTCCGGCCTGGGACAGGGGAGAGACCCAGTACTTC.

V is TRBV5-1 and J is TRBJ1-2, with 9 bases lining up with TRBD1. Germline assignment: CDR1 SGHRS and CDR2 YFSETQ. Trimming cost V 0 bases and J 3 bases; bases outside gene matches: 3. CDR3 size: 15 residues. The CDR3 DNA follows: TGCGCCAGCAGCTTGGGTGGACAGGGGTACTATGGCTACACCTTC. This sequence encodes CASSLGGQGYYGYTF.

V is TRBV6-1 and J is TRBJ1-5; D might be TRBD1 (6 bases). This CDR3 has 15 residues. V was shortened by 4 bases and J by 0 bases, with 10 bases between the two germline ends. The germline V gene has CDR1 MNHNS and CDR2 SASEGT. The CDR3 is CASSGTEFSNQPQHF. The DNA for the CDR3 is TGTGCCAGCAGTGGGACAGAATTTAGCAATCAGCCCCAGCATTTT.

This clone is a singleton in its sample. The V gene is TRBV9, the J gene TRBJ2-2, with TRBD1 identical over 10 bases. Germline V gene lookup returns CDR1 SGDLS and CDR2 YYNGEE. This CDR3 region has 15 residues. V lost 5 bases, J lost 2 bases, and 3 bases stayed unmatched. CDR3 in DNA: TGTGCCAGCAGAGAGACAGGGGGCAACACCGGGGAGCTGTTTTTT. This codes for CASRETGGNTGELFF.

V gene TRBV27 combines with J gene TRBJ2-1, with 11 bases aligning to TRBD1. The ends lost 6 bases at V and 7 bases at J; junction bases unmatched: 5. This CDR3 comprises 14 residues. Germline CDR1 MNHEY, CDR2 SMNVEV (reference sequence). The CDR3 is CASRGQGVANEQFF. The CDR3, as DNA: TGTGCCAGCAGGGGACAGGGGGTGGCAAATGAGCAGTTCTTC.

The chain employs TRBV19 and TRBJ1-2; a possible D gene is TRBD1 (5 bases). CDR1 is LNHDA and CDR2 is SQIVND in the germline V gene (reference sequence). This CDR3 region has 14 residues. The V end lost 8 bases, the J end lost 0 bases, and 13 bases lay between the germline ends. The CDR3 reads CASYPGHPNYGYTF. CDR3 nucleotides: TGTGCCAGTTACCCCGGACACCCTAACTATGGCTACACCTTC.

V usage is TRBV19 and J usage is TRBJ1-6; no definite D call. Trimming took 0 bases from V and 8 from J, leaving 8 bases between them. The CDR3 totals 14 residues. CDR1 is LNHDA and CDR2 is SQIVND in the germline V gene (reference sequence). CDR3 residues: CASSIDHGDSPLHF. CDR3 in DNA: TGTGCCAGTAGTATAGATCACGGGGATTCACCCCTCCACTTT.

The chain employs TRBV7-7 and TRBJ2-7; 7 nucleotides agree with TRBD2. Per the germline V gene, CDR1 is SSHAT and CDR2 is FNYEAQ (reference sequence). J gave up 4 bases and V 5 bases, and 11 bases lay outside the gene matches. CDR3 length equals 15 residues. CDR3 in DNA: TGTGCCAGCAGCCCCTCACAGCGGGAAGATTACGAGCAGTACTTC. This gives the protein CASSPSQREDYEQYF.

V usage is TRBV7-2 and J usage is TRBJ1-2, with D possibly TRBD1 on 5 matching bases. Germline loops: CDR1 SGHTA, CDR2 FQGNSA. The ends were cut back, 2 bases at V and 6 bases at J, with 13 bases in the middle. The CDR3 extends over 14 amino acids. CDR3 DNA: TGTGCCAGCAGCTTATCCAGGGAATCGGATGGCTACACCTTC. Translated: CASSLSRESDGYTF.

J is TRBJ1-1 and V is TRBV19, with 12 bases matching TRBD1. The CDR3 has 17 residues. Trimming took 6 bases from V and 5 from J; bases not matched to a gene: 13. Per the germline V gene, CDR1 is LNHDA and CDR2 is SQIVND (reference sequence). CDR3 nucleotides: TGTGCCAGTAGCCACACCGGGACAGGGGGCTTAGGGACTGAAGCTTTCTTT. Its translation is CASSHTGTGGLGTEAFF. Drawing the rest from reference TRBV19 and TRBJ1-1, the complete variable domain is DGGITQSPKYLFRKEGQNVTLSCEQNLNHDAMYWYRQDPGQGLRLIYYSQIVNDFQKGDIAEGYSVSREKKESFPLTVTSAQKNPTAFYLCASSHTGTGGLGTEAFFGQGTRLTVV.

The gene calls are TRBV4-3 and TRBJ1-2, with a tentative D call TRBD1 (5 bases). Germline CDR1 reads LGHNA; CDR2 reads YSLEER. CDR3 length equals 16 residues. With 0 bases removed from V and 2 bases from J, the gap between germline ends came to 13 bases. CDR3 in DNA: TGCGCCAGCAGCCAAGATCAGGGCAGCCGGAACTATGGCTACACCTTC. Translated: CASSQDQGSRNYGYTF.